The rows below give T cell receptor beta chains drawn from one sample of a study of human T cells and chemical hapten exposure. Using its own MiXCR run on the RACE reads, TCRdb lists one record per CDR3 protein. The data contain about 71,000 distinct CDR3 sequences, about 9.4% of them singletons. This specimen consisted of whole blood, obtained in connection with sensitization to the hapten diphenylcyclopropenone (DPC). The receptors originated from a woman between 40 and 55 years old with alopecia areata. Some clones in this sample may be carry-over from other donors' samples. The CDR3 runs from the conserved cysteine through the conserved F or W. A D gene is named only where the DNA matches it firmly. Rows give clone size only sometimes, using once, few, many, or a class for an expanded clone.

cdr3_nt cdr3_aa d_call j_call v_call clone_size
TGTGCCAGCAGCGCCCGGAGGACAAGATCCTACGAGCAGTACTTC CASSARRTRSYEQYF NA TRBJ2-7 TRBV11-2 many
TGCGCCAGCAGCCAAGGGACCGCAGCAGATACGCAGTATTTT CASSQGTAADTQYF NA TRBJ2-3 TRBV4-3 few
TGTGCCAGCACCCCGACTACGGGATTTCAGGCCCAGCATTTT CASTPTTGFQAQHF NA TRBJ1-5 TRBV12-3/TRBV12-4 NA
TGTGCCAGCAGTGCCGGGACCCCTACCTACAATGAGCAGTTCTTC CASSAGTPTYNEQFF NA TRBJ2-1 TRBV9 NA
TGTGCCAGCAGCCAAGGGACAGCTCTTAACTATGGCTACACCTTC CASSQGTALNYGYTF NA TRBJ1-2 TRBV14 many
TGTGCCAGCAGCTTAAACCCACGGGGTAGCGGGGGGGATGAGCAGTTCTTC CASSLNPRGSGGDEQFF TRBD2 TRBJ2-1 TRBV7-2 NA
TGTGCCAGCAGCGCCCGAGGGGCTCTCGATAATTCACCCCTCCACTTT CASSARGALDNSPLHF NA TRBJ1-6 TRBV9 NA
TGCGCCAGCAGCCAATGGACAGAACAAGAGACCCAGTACTTC CASSQWTEQETQYF NA TRBJ2-5 TRBV4-3 NA
TGTGCCAGCAGCTTAGCTGTTAGGGTCACTGAAGCTTTCTTT CASSLAVRVTEAFF NA TRBJ1-1 TRBV7-2 few
TGTGCCAGCAGCTTAGATTGGTTGAACACTGAAGCTTTCTTT CASSLDWLNTEAFF NA TRBJ1-1 TRBV7-2 many
TGTGCCAGCACCCTCCGTTCCCTCCACTTT CASTLRSLHF NA TRBJ1-6 TRBV12-3/TRBV12-4 many
TGTGCCAGCAGCTTGGACAGGGAGAGAAATCAGCCCCAGCATTTT CASSLDRERNQPQHF NA TRBJ1-5 TRBV5-5 NA
TGTGCCAGCAGCGGGGGCGCGCAGGACTATGGCTACACCTTC CASSGGAQDYGYTF NA TRBJ1-2 TRBV3-1 NA
TGTGCCAGCAGCTTAGAGGGATCGACAGCCACCACCGGGGAGCTGTTTTTT CASSLEGSTATTGELFF NA TRBJ2-2 TRBV7-6 few
TGTGCTAGCGGACAGGGTTATGACACCGGGGAGCTGTTTTTT CASGQGYDTGELFF TRBD1 TRBJ2-2 TRBV7-7 many
TGTGCCAGCAGTCCAGGGGTGGGCTACGAGCAGTACTTC CASSPGVGYEQYF NA TRBJ2-7 TRBV6-2/TRBV6-3 NA
TGCAGTGGTGTGGGGTTGAAGACAGATACGCAGTATTTT CSGVGLKTDTQYF NA TRBJ2-3 TRBV20-1 few
TGCGCCAGCAGCCAAGAATTTCGGCACTCGCAGTATTTT CASSQEFRHSQYF NA TRBJ2-3 TRBV4-3 few
TGTGCCAGCAGCTACGGACCCACTGAAGCTTTCTTT CASSYGPTEAFF NA TRBJ1-1 TRBV7-9 many
TGTGCCAGCAGCCAAGACAGGGGGCGTTACGAGCAGTACTTC CASSQDRGRYEQYF TRBD1 TRBJ2-7 TRBV4-2 many
TGTGCCAGTTCGGACTGGTCTCGTGCTCCCACAGATACGCAGTATTTT CASSDWSRAPTDTQYF NA TRBJ2-3 TRBV19 many
TGTGCCAGCAGCCGTTGGGTAATGAACACTGAAGCTTTCTTT CASSRWVMNTEAFF NA TRBJ1-1 TRBV14 many
TGTGCCAGCAGCCAACAGGGGCGGCACGAGCAGTACTTC CASSQQGRHEQYF TRBD1 TRBJ2-7 TRBV7-2 many
TGTGCCAGCAGCTCAGATATTGCAGGGACAGGTCCTGAAGTTTTCTTT CASSSDIAGTGPEVFF TRBD1 TRBJ1-1 TRBV7-9 many
TGCGCCAGCAGCCAAGACAGGTGGGGGGGCGCGGGCAATGAGCAGTTCTTC CASSQDRWGGAGNEQFF NA TRBJ2-1 TRBV4-3 NA
TGTGCCAGCAGCCAATTCACGGCCCCGAACACCGGGGAGCTGTTTTTT CASSQFTAPNTGELFF NA TRBJ2-2 TRBV3-1 NA
TGTGCCAGCAGTGACGCTGGCATGGAAAACATTCAGTACTTC CASSDAGMENIQYF NA TRBJ2-4 TRBV2 many
TGTGCCAGCAGTTACACCGCGGGGGGCAGCGAAGCTTTCTTT CASSYTAGGSEAFF NA TRBJ1-1 TRBV6-2/TRBV6-3 many
TGTGCCAGCAGCTTCGGACAGCTATACAATGAGCAGTTCTTC CASSFGQLYNEQFF NA TRBJ2-1 TRBV5-5 many
TGCAGTGCTAGACACTGGATTAGCACAGATACGCAGTATTTT CSARHWISTDTQYF NA TRBJ2-3 TRBV20-1 few